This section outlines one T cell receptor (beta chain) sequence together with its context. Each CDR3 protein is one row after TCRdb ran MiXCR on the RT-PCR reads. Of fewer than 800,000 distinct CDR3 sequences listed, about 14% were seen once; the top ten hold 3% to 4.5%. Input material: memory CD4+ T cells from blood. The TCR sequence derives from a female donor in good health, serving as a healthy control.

The DNA for the CDR3 is TGTGCCAGCAGTTCGACAGGCCGCGGGGTCACCTTC. It is translated as CASSSTGRGVTF. The V call is TRBV28, the J call TRBJ1-2, with D maybe TRBD1 (6 bases). The ends were cut back, 4 bases at V and 13 bases at J, with 16 bases in the middle. The CDR3 has 12 residues. Germline CDR1 and CDR2: MDHEN and SYDVKM.